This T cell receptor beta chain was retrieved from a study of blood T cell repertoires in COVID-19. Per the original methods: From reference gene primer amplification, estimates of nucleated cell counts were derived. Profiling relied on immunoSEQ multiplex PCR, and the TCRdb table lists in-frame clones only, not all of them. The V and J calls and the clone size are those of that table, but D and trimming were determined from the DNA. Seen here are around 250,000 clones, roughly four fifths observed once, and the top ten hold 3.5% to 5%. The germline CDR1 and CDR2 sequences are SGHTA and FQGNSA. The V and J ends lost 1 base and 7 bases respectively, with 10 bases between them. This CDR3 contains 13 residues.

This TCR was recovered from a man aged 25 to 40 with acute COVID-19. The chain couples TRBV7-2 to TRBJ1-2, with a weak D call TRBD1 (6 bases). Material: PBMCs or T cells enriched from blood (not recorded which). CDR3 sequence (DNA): TGTGCCAGCAGCTTAGACAGGGTGGCTGGCTACACCTTC. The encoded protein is CASSLDRVAGYTF.